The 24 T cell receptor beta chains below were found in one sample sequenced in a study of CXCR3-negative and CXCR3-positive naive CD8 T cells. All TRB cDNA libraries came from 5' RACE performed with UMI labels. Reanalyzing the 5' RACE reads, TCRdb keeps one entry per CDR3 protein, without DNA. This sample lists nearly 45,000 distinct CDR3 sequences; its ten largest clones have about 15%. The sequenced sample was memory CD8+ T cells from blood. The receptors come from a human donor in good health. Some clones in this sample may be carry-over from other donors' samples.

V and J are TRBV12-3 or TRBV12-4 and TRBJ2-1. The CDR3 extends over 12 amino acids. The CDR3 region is CASSLAQIEQFF.

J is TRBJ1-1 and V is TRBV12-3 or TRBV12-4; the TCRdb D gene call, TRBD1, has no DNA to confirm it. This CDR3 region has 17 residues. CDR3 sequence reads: CASSFTTEGQLNTEAFF.

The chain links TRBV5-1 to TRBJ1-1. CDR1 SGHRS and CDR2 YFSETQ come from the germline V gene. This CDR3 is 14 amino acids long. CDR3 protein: CASSSGGRDTEAFF.

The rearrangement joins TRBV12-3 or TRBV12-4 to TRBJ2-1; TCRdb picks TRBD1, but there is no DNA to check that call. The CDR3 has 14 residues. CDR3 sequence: CASSLGTPPNEQFF.

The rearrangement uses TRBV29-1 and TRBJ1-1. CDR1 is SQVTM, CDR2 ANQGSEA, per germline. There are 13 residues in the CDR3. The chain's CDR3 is CSVSSQMNTEAFF. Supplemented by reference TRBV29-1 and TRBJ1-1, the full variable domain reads SAVISQKPSRDICQRGTSLTIQCQVDSQVTMMFWYRQQPGQSLTLIATANQGSEATYESGFVIDKFPISRPNLTFSTLTVSNMSPEDSSIYLCSVSSQMNTEAFFGQGTRLTVV.

The CDR3 is CASRPNSVAGSDTQYF. The chain has TRBV27 and TRBJ2-3; TCRdb reports TRBD1, a call that lacks DNA to check it against. CDR1 and CDR2 (germline): MNHEY, SMNVEV (reference sequence). This CDR3 is built from 16 residues.

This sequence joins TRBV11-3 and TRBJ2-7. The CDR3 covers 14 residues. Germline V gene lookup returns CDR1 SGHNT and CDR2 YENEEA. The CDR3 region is CASSPYGVSYEQYF.

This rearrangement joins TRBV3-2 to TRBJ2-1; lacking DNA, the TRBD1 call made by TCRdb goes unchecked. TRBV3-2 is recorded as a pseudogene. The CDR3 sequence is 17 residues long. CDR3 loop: CASSPETGDESYNEQFF.

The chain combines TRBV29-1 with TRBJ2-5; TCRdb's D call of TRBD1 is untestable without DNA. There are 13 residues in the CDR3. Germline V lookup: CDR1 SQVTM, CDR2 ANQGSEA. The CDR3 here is CSVPGVVQETQYF.

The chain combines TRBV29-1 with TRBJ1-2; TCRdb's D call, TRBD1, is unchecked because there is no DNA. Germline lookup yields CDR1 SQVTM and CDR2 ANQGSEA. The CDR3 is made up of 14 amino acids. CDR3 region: CSVSTVDLNYGYTF.

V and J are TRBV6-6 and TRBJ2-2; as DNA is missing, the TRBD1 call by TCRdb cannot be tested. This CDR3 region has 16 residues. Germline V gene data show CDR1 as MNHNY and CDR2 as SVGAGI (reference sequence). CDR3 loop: CASSYAPGKDAGELFF.

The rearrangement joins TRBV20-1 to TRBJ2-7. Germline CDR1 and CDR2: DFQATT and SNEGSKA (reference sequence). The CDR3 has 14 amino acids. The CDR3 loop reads CSASESRGTYEQYF.

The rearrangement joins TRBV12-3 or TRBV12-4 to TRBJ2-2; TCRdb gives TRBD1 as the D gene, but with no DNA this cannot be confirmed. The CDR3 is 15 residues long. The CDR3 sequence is CASSTDRPNTGELFF.

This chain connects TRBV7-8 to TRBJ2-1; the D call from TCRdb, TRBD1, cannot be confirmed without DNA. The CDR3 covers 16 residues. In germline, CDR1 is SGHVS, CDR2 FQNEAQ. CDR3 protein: CASSLAPGHYYNEQFF.

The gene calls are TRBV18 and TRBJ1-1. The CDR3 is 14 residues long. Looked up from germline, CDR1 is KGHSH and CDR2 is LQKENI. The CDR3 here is CASSPPDRYTEAFF. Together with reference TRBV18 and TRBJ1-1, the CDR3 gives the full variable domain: NAGVMQNPRHLVRRRGQEARLRCSPMKGHSHVYWYRQLPEEGLKFMVYLQKENIIDESGMPKERFSAEFPKEGPSILRIQQVVRGDSAAYFCASSPPDRYTEAFFGQGTRLTVV.

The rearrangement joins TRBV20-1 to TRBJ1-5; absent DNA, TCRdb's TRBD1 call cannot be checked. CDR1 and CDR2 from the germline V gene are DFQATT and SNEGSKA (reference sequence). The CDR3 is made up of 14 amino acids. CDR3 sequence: CSATVRGGNQPQHF.

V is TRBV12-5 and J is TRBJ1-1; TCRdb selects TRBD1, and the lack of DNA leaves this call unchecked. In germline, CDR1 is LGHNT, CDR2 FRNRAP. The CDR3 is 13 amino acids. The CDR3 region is CASGGHLDTEAFF.

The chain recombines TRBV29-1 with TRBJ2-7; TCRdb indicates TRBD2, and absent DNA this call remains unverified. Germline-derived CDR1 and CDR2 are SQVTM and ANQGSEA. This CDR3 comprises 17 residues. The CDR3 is CSVEAGTSGEPSYEQYF.

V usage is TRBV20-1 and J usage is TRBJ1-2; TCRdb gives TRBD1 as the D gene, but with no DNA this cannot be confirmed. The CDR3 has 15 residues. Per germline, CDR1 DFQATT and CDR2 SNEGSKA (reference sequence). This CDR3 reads CSARAGDTHTGGYTF.

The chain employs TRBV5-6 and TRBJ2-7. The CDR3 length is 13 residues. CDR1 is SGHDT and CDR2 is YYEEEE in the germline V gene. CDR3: CASSLALKDEQYF.

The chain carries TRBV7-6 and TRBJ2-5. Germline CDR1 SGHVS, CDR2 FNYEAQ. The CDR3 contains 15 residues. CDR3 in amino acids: CASSLGLRRQETQYF. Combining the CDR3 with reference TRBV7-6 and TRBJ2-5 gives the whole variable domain GAGVSQSPRYKVTKRGQDVALRCDPISGHVSLYWYRQALGQGPEFLTYFNYEAQQDKSGLPNDRFSAERPEGSISTLTIQRTEQRDSAMYRCASSLGLRRQETQYFGPGTRLLVL.

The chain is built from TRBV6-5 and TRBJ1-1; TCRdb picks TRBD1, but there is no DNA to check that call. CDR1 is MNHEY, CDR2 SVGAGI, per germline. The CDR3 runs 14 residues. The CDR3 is CASSLVTRGTEAFF.

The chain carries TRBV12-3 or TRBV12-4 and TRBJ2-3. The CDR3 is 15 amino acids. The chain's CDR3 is CASSLSTFSTDTQYF.

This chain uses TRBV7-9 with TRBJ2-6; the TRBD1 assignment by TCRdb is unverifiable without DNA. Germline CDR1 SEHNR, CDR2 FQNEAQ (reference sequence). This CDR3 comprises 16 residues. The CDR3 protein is CASSITPLSGANVLTF.